The clone carrying this TCR beta chain came up once. Its antigen is not known. This entry belongs to a study of T cells in narcolepsy. Study overall: Donors had narcolepsy type 1 or type 2, or were healthy controls.

Regarding the study as a whole: Healthy controls reportedly lacked the autoreactive clonotypes serially found in patients' blood. Autoreactive clone sequences were missing from some blood memory CD4+ repertoires. HCRT-specific and TRIB2-specific autoreactive clonotypes appeared among same-patient CSF and blood CD4+ clonotypes.

The assay was immunoSEQ multiplex PCR, and TCRdb's table has in-frame clones only and misses some. This sample yields 25,000 to 30,000 clones, of which about four fifths are seen a single time; 3.4% belongs to the top ten. The sequence came from a human donor with narcolepsy. The sample comprised CD45RA- memory CD4+ T cells from PBMCs.

The CDR3 sequence: CASSQTNYGYTF. The DNA for the CDR3 is TGTGCCAGCAGCCAAACTAACTATGGCTACACCTTC. The chain joins TRBV11-3 to TRBJ1-2; D is ambiguous. Germline CDR1 is SGHNT and CDR2 is YENEEA. Between the trimmed V and J ends, which lost 5 bases and 0 bases, there was a span of 4 bases. The CDR3 runs to 12 residues.